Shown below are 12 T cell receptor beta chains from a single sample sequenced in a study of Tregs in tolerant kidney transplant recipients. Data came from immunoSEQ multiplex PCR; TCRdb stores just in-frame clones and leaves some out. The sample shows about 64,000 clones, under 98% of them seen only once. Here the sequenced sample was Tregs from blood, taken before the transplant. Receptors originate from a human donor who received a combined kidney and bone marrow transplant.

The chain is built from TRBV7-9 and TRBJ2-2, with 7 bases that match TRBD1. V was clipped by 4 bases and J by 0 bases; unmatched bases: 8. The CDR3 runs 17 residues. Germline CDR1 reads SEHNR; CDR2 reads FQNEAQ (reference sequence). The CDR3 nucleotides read TGTGCCAGCAGCTCCAGGGGGTGGAGCGCGAACACCGGGGAGCTGTTTTTT. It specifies CASSSRGWSANTGELFF.

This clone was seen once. The CDR3 sequence is CAISQGLDYGYTF. The CDR3 region has the DNA TGTGCCATCAGCCAGGGGCTTGACTATGGCTACACCTTC. The V gene is TRBV10-3, the J gene TRBJ1-2, with D possibly TRBD1 on 6 matching bases. CDR1 is ENHRY and CDR2 is SYGVKD in the germline V gene. V lost 6 bases and J lost 3, with 11 bases in between. The CDR3 has 13 amino acids.

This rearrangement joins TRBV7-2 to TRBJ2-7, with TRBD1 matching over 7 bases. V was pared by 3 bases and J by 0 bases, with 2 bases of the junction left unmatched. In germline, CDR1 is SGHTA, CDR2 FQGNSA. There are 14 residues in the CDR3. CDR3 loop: CASSLGQHSYEQYF. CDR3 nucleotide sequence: TGTGCCAGCAGCTTGGGACAGCACTCCTACGAGCAGTACTTC.

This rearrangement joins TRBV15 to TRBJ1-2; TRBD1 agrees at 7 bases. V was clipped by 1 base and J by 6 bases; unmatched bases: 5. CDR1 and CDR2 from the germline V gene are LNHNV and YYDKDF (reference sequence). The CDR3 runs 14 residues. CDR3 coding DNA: TGTGCCACCAGCAGAGCAGGGGGGCTTGATGGCTACACCTTC. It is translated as CATSRAGGLDGYTF. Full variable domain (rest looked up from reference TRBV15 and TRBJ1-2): DAMVIQNPRYQVTQFGKPVTLSCSQTLNHNVMYWYQQKSSQAPKLLFHYYDKDFNNEADTPDNFQSRRPNTSFCFLDIRSPGLGDTAMYLCATSRAGGLDGYTFGSGTRLTVV.

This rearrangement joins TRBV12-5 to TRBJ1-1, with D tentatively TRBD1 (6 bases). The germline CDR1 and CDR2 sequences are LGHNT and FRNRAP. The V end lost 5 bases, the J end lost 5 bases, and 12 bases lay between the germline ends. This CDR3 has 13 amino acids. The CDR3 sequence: CASGPPGVTEAFF. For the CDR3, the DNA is TGTGCTAGTGGTCCCCCAGGGGTGACTGAAGCTTTCTTT.

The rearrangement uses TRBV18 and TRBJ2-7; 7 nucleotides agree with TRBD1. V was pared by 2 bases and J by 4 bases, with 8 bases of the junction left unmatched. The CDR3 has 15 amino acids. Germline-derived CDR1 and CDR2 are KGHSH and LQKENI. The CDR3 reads CASSPNRQGSYEQYF. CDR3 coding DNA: TGTGCCAGCTCACCAAACCGACAGGGATCGTACGAGCAGTACTTC.

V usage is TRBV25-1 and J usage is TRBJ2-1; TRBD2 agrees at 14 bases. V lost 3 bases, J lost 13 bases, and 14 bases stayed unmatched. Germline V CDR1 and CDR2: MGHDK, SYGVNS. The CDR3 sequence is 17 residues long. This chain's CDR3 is CASSDGARATSGRAQFF. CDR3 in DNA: TGTGCCAGCAGTGACGGGGCACGGGCGACTAGCGGGAGGGCCCAGTTCTTC.

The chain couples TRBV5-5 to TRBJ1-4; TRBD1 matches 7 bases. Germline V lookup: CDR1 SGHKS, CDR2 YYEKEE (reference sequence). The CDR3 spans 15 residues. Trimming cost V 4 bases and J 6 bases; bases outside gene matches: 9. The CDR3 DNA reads TGTGCCAGCAGCCTTGGACAGGCCGTACATGAAAAACTGTTTTTT. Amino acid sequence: CASSLGQAVHEKLFF.

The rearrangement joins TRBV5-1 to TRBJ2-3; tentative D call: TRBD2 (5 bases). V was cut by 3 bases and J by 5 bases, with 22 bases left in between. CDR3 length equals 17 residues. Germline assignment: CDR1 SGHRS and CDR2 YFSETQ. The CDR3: CASSWRADSRGGDTQYF. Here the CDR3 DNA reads TGCGCCAGCAGCTGGCGGGCGGACTCTCGAGGAGGAGATACGCAGTATTTT.

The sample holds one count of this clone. The CDR3 sequence is CASSSQGAYGYTF. The CDR3 bases are TGTGCCAGTAGTAGCCAGGGGGCCTATGGCTACACCTTC. The chain is built from TRBV19 and TRBJ1-2; 8 bases are a match to TRBD1. Germline V lookup: CDR1 LNHDA, CDR2 SQIVND (reference sequence). This CDR3 comprises 13 residues. Losses at the gene ends were 4 bases for V and 4 bases for J; bases not matched to a gene: 2.

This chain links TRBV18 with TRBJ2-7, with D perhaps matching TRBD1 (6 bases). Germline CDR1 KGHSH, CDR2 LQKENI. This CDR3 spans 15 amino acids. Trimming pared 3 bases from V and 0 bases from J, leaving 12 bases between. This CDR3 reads CASSPTDRSSYEQYF. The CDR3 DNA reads TGTGCCAGCTCACCTACCGACAGGAGCTCCTACGAGCAGTACTTC.

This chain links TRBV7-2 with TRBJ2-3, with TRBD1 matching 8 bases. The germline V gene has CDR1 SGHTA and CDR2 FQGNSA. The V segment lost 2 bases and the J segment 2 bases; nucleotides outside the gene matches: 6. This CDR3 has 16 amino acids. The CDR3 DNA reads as TGTGCCAGCAGCTTACACGGACAGGGCGCCACAGATACGCAGTATTTT. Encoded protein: CASSLHGQGATDTQYF. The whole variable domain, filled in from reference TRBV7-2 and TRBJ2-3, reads GAGVSQSPSNKVTEKGKDVELRCDPISGHTALYWYRQSLGQGLEFLIYFQGNSAPDKSGLPSDRFSAERTGGSVSTLTIQRTQQEDSAVYLCASSLHGQGATDTQYFGPGTRLTVL.